The present T cell receptor (beta chain) was sequenced within a study of EBV T-cell therapy then PD-1 blockade in nasopharyngeal carcinoma. As for treatment: AdE1-LMPpoly-expanded autologous EBV-specific T-cell therapy followed by anti-PD-1 nivolumab. Data came from immunoSEQ multiplex PCR; TCRdb stores just in-frame clones and leaves some out. Altogether about 17,000 clones are present, roughly 88% being singletons, with the ten largest covering under 30%. Germline V gene data show CDR1 as LGHNA and CDR2 as YNFKEQ. Trimming shortened V by 1 base and J by 4 bases, and 17 bases separated the two germline ends. The CDR3 contains 17 residues. Of note for this clone: Its target is unknown.

The specimen was CD8+ T cells from blood, collected at day 0 from a patient whose treatment included autologous EBV-specific T cells and nivolumab. The chain couples TRBV4-2 to TRBJ1-5; unclear D gene. This TCR was recovered from a man in his forties with nasopharyngeal carcinoma. This CDR3 reads CASSQGAGIGDNQPQHF. CDR3 DNA: TGTGCCAGCAGCCAAGGGGCAGGAATCGGGGATAATCAGCCCCAGCATTTT.